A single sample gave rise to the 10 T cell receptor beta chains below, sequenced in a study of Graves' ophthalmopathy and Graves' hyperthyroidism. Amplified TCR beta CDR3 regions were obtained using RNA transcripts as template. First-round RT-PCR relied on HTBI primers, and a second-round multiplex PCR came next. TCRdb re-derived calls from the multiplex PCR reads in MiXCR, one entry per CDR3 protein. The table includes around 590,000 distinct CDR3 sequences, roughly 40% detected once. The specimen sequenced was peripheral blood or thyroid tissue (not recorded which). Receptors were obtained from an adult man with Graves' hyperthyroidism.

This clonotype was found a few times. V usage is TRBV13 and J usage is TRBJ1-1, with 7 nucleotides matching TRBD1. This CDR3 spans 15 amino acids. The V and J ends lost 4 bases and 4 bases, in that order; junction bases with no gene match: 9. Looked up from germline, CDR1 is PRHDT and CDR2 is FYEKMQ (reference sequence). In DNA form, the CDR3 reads TGTGCCAGCAGCTATGGGGGACAGAAGATCACTGAAGCTTTCTTT. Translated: CASSYGGQKITEAFF.

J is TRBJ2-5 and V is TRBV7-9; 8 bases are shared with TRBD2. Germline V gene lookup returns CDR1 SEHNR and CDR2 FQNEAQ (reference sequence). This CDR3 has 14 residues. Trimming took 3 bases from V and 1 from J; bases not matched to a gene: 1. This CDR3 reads CASSLGLGQETQYF. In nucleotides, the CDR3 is TGTGCCAGCAGCTTGGGACTAGGCCAAGAGACCCAGTACTTC.

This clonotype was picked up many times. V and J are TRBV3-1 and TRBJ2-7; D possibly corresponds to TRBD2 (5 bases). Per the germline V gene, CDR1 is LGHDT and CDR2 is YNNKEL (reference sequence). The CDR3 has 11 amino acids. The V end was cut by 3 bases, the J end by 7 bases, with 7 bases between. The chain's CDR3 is CASSHRGEQYF. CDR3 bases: TGTGCCAGCAGCCACCGAGGGGAGCAGTACTTC.

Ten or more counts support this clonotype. The CDR3 nucleotides read TGTGCCAGTTTGCCCCAAGGGCCTGACACTGAAGCTTTCTTT. It specifies CASLPQGPDTEAFF. The genes are TRBV6-5 and TRBJ1-1; D not resolved. V was trimmed by 9 bases and J by 3 bases, leaving 17 bases between them. This CDR3 has 14 amino acids. Germline V gene lookup returns CDR1 MNHEY and CDR2 SVGAGI.

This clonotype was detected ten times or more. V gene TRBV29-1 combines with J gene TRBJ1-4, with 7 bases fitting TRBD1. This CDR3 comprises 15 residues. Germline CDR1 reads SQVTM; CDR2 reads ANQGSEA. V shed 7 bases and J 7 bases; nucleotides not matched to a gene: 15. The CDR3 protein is CSATGHAEGGEKLFF. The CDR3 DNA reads TGCAGCGCGACAGGGCACGCCGAGGGGGGTGAAAAACTGTTTTTT.

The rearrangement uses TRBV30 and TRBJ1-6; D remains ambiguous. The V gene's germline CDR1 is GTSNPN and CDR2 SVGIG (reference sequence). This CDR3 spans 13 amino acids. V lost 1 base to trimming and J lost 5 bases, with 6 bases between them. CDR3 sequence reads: CAWSANNNSPLHF. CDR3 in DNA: TGTGCCTGGAGTGCTAACAATAATTCACCCCTCCACTTT.

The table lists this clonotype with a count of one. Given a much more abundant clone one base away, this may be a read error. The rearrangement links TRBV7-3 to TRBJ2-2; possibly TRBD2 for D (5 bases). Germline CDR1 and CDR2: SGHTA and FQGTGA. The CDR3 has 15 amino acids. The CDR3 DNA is TGTGCCAGCAGCTTAGAAGCACTAGGCACCGGGGAGCTGTCTTTT. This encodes CASSLEALGTGELSF.

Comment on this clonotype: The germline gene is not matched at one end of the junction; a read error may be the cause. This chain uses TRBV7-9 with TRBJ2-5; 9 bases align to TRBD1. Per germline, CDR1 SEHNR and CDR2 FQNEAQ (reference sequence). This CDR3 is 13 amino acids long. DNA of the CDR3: TGTGCCAGCAGCTCGACTAGGGACAGGGCCCATTACTTC. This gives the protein CASSSTRDRAHYF. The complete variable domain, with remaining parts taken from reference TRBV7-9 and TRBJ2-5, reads DTGVSQNPRHKITKRGQNVTFRCDPISEHNRLYWYRQTLGQGPEFLTYFQNEAQLEKSRLLSDRFSAERPKGSFSTLEIQRTEQGDSAMYLCASSSTRDRAHYFGPGTRLLVL.

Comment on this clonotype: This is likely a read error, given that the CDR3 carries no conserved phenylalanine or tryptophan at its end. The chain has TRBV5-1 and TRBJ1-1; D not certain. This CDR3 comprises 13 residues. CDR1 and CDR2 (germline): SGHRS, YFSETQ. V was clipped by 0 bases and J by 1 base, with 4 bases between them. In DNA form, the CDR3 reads TGCGCCAGCAGCTTGGGACGGAACACTGAAGCTTTCCTT. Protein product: CASSLGRNTEAFL.

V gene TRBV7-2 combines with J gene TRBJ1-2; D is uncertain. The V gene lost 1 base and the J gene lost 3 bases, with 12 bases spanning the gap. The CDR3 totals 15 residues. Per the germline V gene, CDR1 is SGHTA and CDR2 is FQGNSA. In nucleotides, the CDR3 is TGTGCCAGCAGCTTAGGGTTTCTAACAGACTATGGCTACACCTTC. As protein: CASSLGFLTDYGYTF.